This T cell receptor beta chain was documented in a study of T-cell reconstitution after alpha-beta-depleted transplantation in children. General study findings and limits: Newly made T cells mostly supplied T-cell counts and diversity one year after transplant. Some patients' high day-60 TCRbeta diversity was traced to surviving recipient T cells and thymic progenitors.

The library targeted TCRbeta and was prepared with unique molecular identifiers. TCRdb used MiXCR to reprocess the PCR reads, holding one entry per CDR3 protein. This table has about 280,000 distinct CDR3 sequences, approximately 10% appearing once. This clonotype occurred many times. Its antigen is still unknown. This TCR was sampled from a male patient between 2 and 15 years old who had a stem cell transplant for chronic granulomatous disease, so the T cells may come from the graft donor. Sequenced material: peripheral blood, taken 180 days after TCRalphabeta/CD19-depleted stem cell transplant.

The CDR3 loop reads CASSLALGPRNSPLHF. CDR3 bases: TGTGCCAGCAGTTTAGCGCTGGGGCCCAGGAATTCACCCCTCCACTTT. This chain uses TRBV12-3 or TRBV12-4 with TRBJ1-6, with D possibly matching TRBD1 (5 bases). The CDR3 runs to 16 residues. The germline V and J ends were trimmed by 0 bases and 7 bases, with 13 bases remaining between them.